This T cell receptor beta chain appears in the sequencing data of a study of blood T cells in healthy people across ages (dated by TCRdb to the mid-2010s). In terms of the full investigation: In model experiments, roughly one uniquely barcoded TCR beta cDNA molecule per two T cells was captured by template switching. The study measured age-related changes in TCR beta repertoire diversity using deep sequencing normalized with unique cDNA molecular identifiers. The donors were divided into four age groups: young (average around 16 years), middle-aged (under 40), aged (approximately 62) and long-lived (about 90). To avoid experimental bias, donors of different ages were randomly spread across the sequencing lanes. Using the same blood draw, the study looked at two additional independent replicas of 1 million unique cDNA reads for two donors, one aged 18 to 30 and the other aged 80 or older. General conclusions and limits of the study: Observed TCR beta diversity correlated strongly with the percentage of naive T cells measured by flow cytometry. As age increased, observed TCR beta diversity per million T cells dropped in a roughly linear way, and a significant reduction was already evident by age around 41. Donor CMV infection status was unknown, potentially confounding age-related changes in expanded clonotypes. Estimates of total diversity based on one million sequenced T cells were regarded as lower bounds and as underestimates. Since profiling was done on bulk unsorted PBMCs, naive and antigen-experienced compartments could not be conclusively compared. Compared with the aged group, the long-lived group had more naive CD4+ T cells, fewer expanded clones and increased TCR diversity, suggesting age selection.

Systemically healthy Caucasian individuals from Russia, 39 in total and aged about 6 to 90 years, were included as donors. Each donor gave around 9 milliliters of peripheral blood, collected into EDTA-treated Vacutainer tubes. PBMCs were isolated by Ficoll-Paque density-gradient centrifugation, with at least 6 million obtained per sample. Total RNA was extracted from PBMCs with Trizol reagent, with at least 5 micrograms obtained per sample. For every donor, an aliquot of PBMCs went through flow cytometry to measure the percentages of naive CD45RAhigh/CD27high T cells. Libraries were made using 5' RACE. The sample was run on an Illumina HiSeq 2500. A second roughly 6 to 11 cycle PCR used a sample-barcoded 5' primer and a J-beta primer mix. A unique molecular identifier was introduced onto each TCR beta cDNA molecule by a template-switch 5' adaptor carrying 12 random nucleotides. Each sample yielded at least 3 million CDR3-containing paired-end reads. First-strand cDNA synthesis was performed from all RNA using the Mint cDNA synthesis kit, with priming by a TRBC-specific oligonucleotide. Following uracil-DNA glycosylase treatment, a first 18-cycle PCR with universal primers M1SS and BC2_uni_R was performed on all cDNA. On the authors' methods: Normalization of each sample was performed by random selection of 1 million high-quality reads, each carrying a distinct molecular identifier. Instead of being binned into consensus sequences, reads that shared molecular identifiers were thrown out. CDR3 identification, clonotype clustering and error correction used MiTCR with a Q25 quality threshold and the strictest error-elimination algorithm. A nonparametric unseen species model with Euler transformation was used to estimate lower-bound total TCR beta diversity. TCRdb took the public reads, trimmed them with fastp at Q25, ran MiXCR for clone calling and kept in-frame beta chains. For every CDR3 protein sequence, its rows merge into one entry that carries the most common genes and DNA. The authors' filters were not applied to this entry. This sample is represented by roughly 1,800,000 distinct CDR3 sequences; roughly 52% of them were singletons. The ten largest clones capture less than 2.5% of the sample.

Per the germline V gene, KGHSH is the CDR1 and LQKENI is the CDR2. From its cysteine to its phenylalanine, the CDR3 spans 14 amino acids. The sequence is cut down to CDR3 DNA, 42 bases in frame from base 1. For this clonotype: No cognate antigen has been identified for it. Per-base quality was not reported, and no clone a single base away is much larger than it.

Source material: blood. The clonotype originates from a woman in her thirties or forties in good health. The chain was built from TRBV18 and TRBJ2-5, with TRBD1 tentatively as D gene (6 bases match). The last part of the DNA fits TRBJ2-7 better; the J call may be wrong. The CDR3 here reads CASSPKAGVGEQYF. The nucleotide sequence reads TGTGCCAGCTCACCAAAGGCAGGGGTTGGCGAGCAGTACTTC.